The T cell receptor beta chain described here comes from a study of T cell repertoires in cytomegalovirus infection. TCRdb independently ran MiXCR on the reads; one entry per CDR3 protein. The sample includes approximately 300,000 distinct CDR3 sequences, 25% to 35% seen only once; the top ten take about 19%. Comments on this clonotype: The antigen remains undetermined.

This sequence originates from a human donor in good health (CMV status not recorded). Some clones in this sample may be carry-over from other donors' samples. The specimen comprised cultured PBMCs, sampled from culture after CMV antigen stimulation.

In DNA, the CDR3 is TGTGCCAGCGGACTAGCGGGAGTTGGAAAGCAGTATTTT. This sequence encodes CASGLAGVGKQYF. The chain uses TRBV2 and TRBJ2-3; 13 bases match TRBD2. The germline gives CDR1 SNHLY, CDR2 FYNNEI. The CDR3 is made up of 13 amino acids. V lost 8 bases to trimming and J lost 11 bases; unmatched junction nucleotides: 7.